This T cell receptor (beta chain) was profiled in a study of regulatory T cells in long-lasting Graves disease. Study overall: Antithyroid drugs had been given to newly diagnosed Graves' patients for under 3 months.

Described time point: newly diagnosed GD, antithyroid drugs for less than 3 months. RNA isolated from PBMCs was used to make the TCR library. CDR3 regions were amplified by Arm-PCR using iRepertoire HTBI primers to build TCR beta libraries. TCRdb re-analysed the multiplex PCR reads in MiXCR, keeping a single row per CDR3 protein. The data hold 410,000 or so distinct CDR3 sequences, with about 15% observed a single time. The CDR3 runs to 12 residues. The germline CDR1 and CDR2 sequences are DFQATT and SNEGSKA (reference sequence). V dropped 6 bases and J dropped 6 bases, with 9 bases sitting between them. Study-wide points: Favoring TRBV28, TRBJ1-2 and TRBJ2-5 was a feature seen in persistent disease.

Of note for this clonotype: Its antigen is unidentified.

The same specimen was also included in a second study, on T cells in Graves' hyperthyroidism and ophthalmopathy. In that study: Calling Graves' hyperthyroidism stable meant ophthalmopathy did not progress within 18 months. Patients aged 18 to 65 had newly diagnosed hyperthyroidism that had lasted under 2 months.

The clonotype was recovered from a woman in her 30s with Graves disease. This specimen was peripheral blood mononuclear cells (PBMCs), taken at new diagnosis, from a patient treated with antithyroid drugs. The rearrangement links TRBV20-1 to TRBJ1-6; D is ambiguous. CDR3 nucleotides: TGCAGTGCCCGCGGCTCTAATTCACCCCTCCACTTT. Protein product: CSARGSNSPLHF.